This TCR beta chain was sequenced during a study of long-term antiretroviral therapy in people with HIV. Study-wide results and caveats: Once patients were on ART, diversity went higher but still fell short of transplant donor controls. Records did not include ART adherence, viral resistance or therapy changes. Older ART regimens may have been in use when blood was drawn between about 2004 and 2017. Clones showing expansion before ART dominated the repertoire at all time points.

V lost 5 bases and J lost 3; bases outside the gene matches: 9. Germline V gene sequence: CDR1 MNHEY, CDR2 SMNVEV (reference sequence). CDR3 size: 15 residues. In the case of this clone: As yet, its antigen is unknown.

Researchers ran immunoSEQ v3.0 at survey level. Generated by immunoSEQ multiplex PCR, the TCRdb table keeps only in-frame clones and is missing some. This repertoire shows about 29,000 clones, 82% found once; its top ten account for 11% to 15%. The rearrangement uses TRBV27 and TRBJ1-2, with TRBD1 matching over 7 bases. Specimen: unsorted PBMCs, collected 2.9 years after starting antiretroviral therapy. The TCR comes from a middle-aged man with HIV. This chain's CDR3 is CASSTTGVGDYGYTF. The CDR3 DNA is TGTGCCAGCAGTACTACAGGGGTGGGGGACTATGGCTACACCTTC.